This T cell receptor (beta chain) was recorded in a study of sequential checkpoint blockade in melanoma. CDR1 is MNHGY and CDR2 is SAAAGT in the germline V gene. V was pared by 3 bases and J by 8 bases, with 9 bases of the junction left unmatched. This CDR3 comprises 15 residues. Stated treatment: randomized to nivolumab then ipilimumab (arm A) or the reverse (arm B). No patient had prior DNA-damaging chemotherapy. Only in-frame clones appear in the TCRdb table, and some are missing; sequencing was by immunoSEQ multiplex PCR. The table includes approximately 3,700 clones, approximately 22% detected once. General study points: Tumor T-cell fraction and clonality correlated with PD-L1 and CD8+ counts.

Details on this clone: What it recognizes is unknown.

The material sequenced was tumor tissue (inferred from file names), taken from a patient given nivolumab and ipilimumab in sequence. This clonotype was obtained from a human donor with melanoma. J is TRBJ2-1 and V is TRBV6-8; 8 bases agree with TRBD1. The CDR3 bases are TGTGCCAGCAGTTATGGCAGGGGGCCGATCGATGAGCAGTTCTTC. Translating it yields CASSYGRGPIDEQFF.